This TCR beta chain was obtained from a study of blood T cell repertoires in COVID-19. About the study: Nucleic acid was either cDNA or gDNA, and it came from T cells, B-cell-depleted T cells, or PBMCs.

From germline, CDR1 is MNHEY and CDR2 SMNVEV (reference sequence). CDR3 size: 15 residues. After removal of 7 bases from V and 1 base from J, the junction contained 8 bases not matched to a gene. Repertoires were generated with immunoSEQ multiplex PCR, while TCRdb's copy carries only in-frame clones and drops some. Here the sample spans 110,000 to 150,000 clones, about 90% being singletons. The chain combines TRBV27 with TRBJ2-7, with 9 bases that match TRBD1. This sequence originates from a woman in her sixties with acute or convalescent COVID-19. The specimen sequenced was peripheral blood. The CDR3 DNA reads as TGTGCCAGCACCTCCGGGACAGGGCTTTCCTACGAGCAGTACTTC. As protein: CASTSGTGLSYEQYF.